The 2 T cell receptor beta chains presented below share a single source sample, sequenced in a study of blood T cell repertoires in COVID-19. TCRdb's copy holds only in-frame clones and misses some; the assay was immunoSEQ multiplex PCR. The table includes over 200,000 clones, about 87% detected once. Sequenced sample: PBMCs or T cells enriched from blood (not recorded which). The receptors come from a woman aged 30 to 39 who had been exposed to COVID-19.

The chain has TRBV5-1 and TRBJ1-1, with D perhaps TRBD1 (6 bases). The germline gives CDR1 SGHRS, CDR2 YFSETQ. V lost 0 bases and J lost 7, with 16 bases in between. This CDR3 is built from 15 residues. CDR3 loop: CASSLAEGTTGEAFF. CDR3 nucleotides: TGCGCCAGCAGCTTGGCCGAAGGGACGACAGGTGAAGCTTTCTTT.

The V and J genes are TRBV3-1 (or the pseudogene TRBV3-2) and TRBJ1-6, with D uncertain. The germline CDR1 and CDR2 sequences are LGHDT and YNNKEL (reference sequence). The CDR3 has 15 residues. The V end was cut by 4 bases, the J end by 10 bases, with 17 bases between. The CDR3 loop reads CASSLDFGERSPLHF. DNA for the CDR3: TGTGCCAGCAGCCTGGACTTCGGAGAAAGATCACCCCTCCACTTT.